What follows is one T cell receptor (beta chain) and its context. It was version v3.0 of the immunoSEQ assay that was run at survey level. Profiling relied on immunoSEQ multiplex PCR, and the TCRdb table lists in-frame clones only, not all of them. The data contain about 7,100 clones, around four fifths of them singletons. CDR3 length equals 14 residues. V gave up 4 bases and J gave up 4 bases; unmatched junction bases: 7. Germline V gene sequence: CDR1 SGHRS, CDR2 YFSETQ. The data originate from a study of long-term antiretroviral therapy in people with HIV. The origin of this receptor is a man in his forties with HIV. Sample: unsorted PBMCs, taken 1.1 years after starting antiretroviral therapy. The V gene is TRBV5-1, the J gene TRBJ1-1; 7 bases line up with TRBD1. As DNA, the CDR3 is TGCGCCAGCAGCCAAGACAGGGCGAGCACTGAAGCTTTCTTT. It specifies CASSQDRASTEAFF. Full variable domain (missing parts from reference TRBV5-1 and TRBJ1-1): KAGVTQTPRYLIKTRGQQVTLSCSPISGHRSVSWYQQTPGQGLQFLFEYFSETQRNKGNFPGRFSGRQFSNSRSEMNVSTLELGDSALYLCASSQDRASTEAFFGQGTRLTVV.